These 18 T cell receptor beta chains were all obtained from the same sample, sequenced in a study of cytomegalovirus exposure and HLA in healthy donors. PCR employed 60 Vbeta and 13 Jbeta primers. This table comes from immunoSEQ multiplex PCR, and its TCRdb copy is limited to in-frame clones, with some not included. The sample table includes 95,000 to 150,000 clones. The material sequenced was PBMCs. The receptor source for this set is a man between 18 and 35 years old in good health and CMV-seronegative.

The V and J genes are TRBV5-6 and TRBJ2-7, with D possibly TRBD2 on 7 matching bases. V lost 6 bases and J 6 bases, leaving 28 bases between the germline ends. The CDR3 is 17 residues long. Germline lookup yields CDR1 SGHDT and CDR2 YYEEEE. The CDR3 bases are TGTGCCAGCACTCTAGGGGGGGGCTATGAGCTTTCCCGCGAGCAGTACTTC. The encoded protein is CASTLGGGYELSREQYF.

The CDR3 sequence is CASSKGRGRRDTEAFF. In DNA, the CDR3 is TGTGCCAGCAGCAAAGGCAGGGGGCGTCGGGACACTGAAGCTTTCTTT. The chain uses TRBV28 and TRBJ1-1; 8 bases align to TRBD1. This CDR3 spans 16 amino acids. Germline loops: CDR1 MDHEN, CDR2 SYDVKM. Trimming cost V 6 bases and J 3 bases; bases outside gene matches: 12.

Comment on this clone: This CDR3 is also generated by other DNA sequences in the sample. The chain combines TRBV30 with TRBJ2-2, with TRBD1 identical over 11 bases. Looked up from germline, CDR1 is GTSNPN and CDR2 is SVGIG (reference sequence). CDR3 length: 14 residues. Trimming cost V 3 bases and J 5 bases; bases outside gene matches: 2. The CDR3 DNA sequence: TGTGCCTGGAGAGGGGACAGGGGGACCGGGGAGCTGTTTTTT. Translated: CAWRGDRGTGELFF.

This rearrangement joins TRBV6-5 to TRBJ1-5; no clear D gene. Trimming stripped 6 bases from V and 1 base from J, with 7 bases between. The germline V gene encodes CDR1 MNHEY and CDR2 SVGAGI. CDR3 length equals 13 residues. The CDR3 protein is CASRDTSNQPQHF. The CDR3 DNA follows: TGTGCCAGCAGAGACACAAGCAATCAGCCCCAGCATTTT.

This chain links TRBV27 with TRBJ2-7; D perhaps matches TRBD2 (5 bases). V lost 5 bases and J 4 bases, leaving 15 bases between the germline ends. This CDR3 comprises 14 residues. CDR1 is MNHEY, CDR2 SMNVEV, per germline (reference sequence). For the CDR3, the DNA is TGTGCCAGCAGTCCCTGGACTCCTTCGTACGAGCAGTACTTC. Translating gives CASSPWTPSYEQYF.

The V gene is TRBV7-8, the J gene TRBJ2-1, with 11 bases that match TRBD1. Germline V gives CDR1 SGHVS, CDR2 FQNEAQ. V shed 4 bases, J shed 9 bases, and the junction held 8 bases outside the gene matches. The CDR3 spans 15 residues. The DNA for the CDR3 is TGTGCCAGCAGCTCCCAGCCGGGACAGGGGGTTGAGCAGTTCTTC. Protein product: CASSSQPGQGVEQFF.

The V call is TRBV29-1, the J call TRBJ2-5, with 7 bases lining up with TRBD2. TRBJ2-7 matches the DNA end more closely, so the J call is doubtful. There are 11 residues in the CDR3. Germline CDR1 reads SQVTM; CDR2 reads ANQGSEA. The CDR3 nucleotides read TGCAGCGTTGGGGAGGGTAACGAGCAGTACTTC. Protein: CSVGEGNEQYF.

The chain employs TRBV7-9 and TRBJ1-1; D is unresolved. V was pared by 2 bases and J by 11 bases, with 6 bases between. This CDR3 region has 10 residues. Germline-derived CDR1 and CDR2 are SEHNR and FQNEAQ (reference sequence). The CDR3 spells CASSLQEAFF. CDR3 nucleotides: TGTGCCAGCAGCTTACAAGAGGCTTTCTTT.

The chain uses TRBV30 and TRBJ1-5; D not certain. V gave up 4 bases and J gave up 4 bases, with 11 bases separating them. Germline assignment: CDR1 GTSNPN and CDR2 SVGIG (reference sequence). This CDR3 is 13 amino acids long. CDR3 region: CAWIQKENQPQHF. CDR3 sequence (DNA): TGTGCCTGGATTCAGAAGGAGAATCAGCCCCAGCATTTT.

V and J are TRBV7-9 and TRBJ2-2; D is ambiguous. From germline, CDR1 is SEHNR and CDR2 FQNEAQ (reference sequence). The CDR3 runs to 10 residues. With 5 bases removed from V and 8 bases from J, the gap between germline ends came to 3 bases. The CDR3 nucleotides read TGTGCCAGCAGCCGTGGGGAGCTGTTTTTT. Its protein product is CASSRGELFF.

The chain combines TRBV5-1 with TRBJ2-7; 13 nucleotides line up with TRBD2. The CDR3 is made up of 18 amino acids. Looked up from germline, CDR1 is SGHRS and CDR2 is YFSETQ. V lost 3 bases and J lost 0; bases outside the gene matches: 9. The CDR3 DNA sequence: TGCGCCAGCAGCTCACCCGGACTAGCGGGGGAGAGCTCCTACGAGCAGTACTTC. This sequence encodes CASSSPGLAGESSYEQYF.

The gene calls are TRBV9 and TRBJ2-7; 7 positions match TRBD2. Germline trimming cut 4 bases from V and 2 bases from J; bases unmatched to any gene: 12. This CDR3 comprises 16 residues. Germline CDR1 reads SGDLS; CDR2 reads YYNGEE. The CDR3 DNA reads TGTGCCAGCAGCCCTAGGGGAGCGGGGCTGGCCTACGAGCAGTACTTC. It translates to CASSPRGAGLAYEQYF. Combining the CDR3 with reference TRBV9 and TRBJ2-7 gives the whole variable domain DSGVTQTPKHLITATGQRVTLRCSPRSGDLSVYWYQQSLDQGLQFLIQYYNGEERAKGNILERFSAQQFPDLHSELNLSSLELGDSALYFCASSPRGAGLAYEQYFGPGTRLTVT.

This sequence joins TRBV18 and TRBJ1-1, with a possible D match to TRBD1 (6 bases). Germline V gene data show CDR1 as KGHSH and CDR2 as LQKENI. V gave up 6 bases and J gave up 2 bases, with 19 bases separating them. The CDR3 loop spans 16 amino acids. The CDR3 DNA is TGTGCCAGCTCTCTTTTTGTCCGGGACACTAACACTGAAGCTTTCTTT. Its protein product is CASSLFVRDTNTEAFF.

The chain recombines TRBV4-2 with TRBJ2-5; 13 bases agree with TRBD2. CDR3 size: 21 residues. The V gene's germline CDR1 is LGHNA and CDR2 YNFKEQ. The V gene end was trimmed by 4 bases and the J gene end by 1 base; junction bases not matched to a gene: 18. CDR3 nucleotide sequence: TGTGCCAGCAGCCCAGCGGCGGGGCACGGACTAGCGGGGGCCTTCCAAGAGACCCAGTACTTC. Amino acid sequence: CASSPAAGHGLAGAFQETQYF.

The CDR3 region is CASSLTGRSYEQYF. The DNA for the CDR3 is TGTGCCAGCAGCTTAACGGGTCGCAGCTACGAGCAGTACTTC. This rearrangement joins TRBV27 to TRBJ2-7; D gene unclear. V was shortened by 6 bases and J by 3 bases, with 15 bases between the two germline ends. The CDR3 loop spans 14 amino acids. Germline V gene lookup returns CDR1 MNHEY and CDR2 SMNVEV (reference sequence).

The V gene is TRBV5-1, the J gene TRBJ2-1, with 8 bases that match TRBD1. CDR1 is SGHRS and CDR2 is YFSETQ in the germline V gene. The CDR3 has 15 amino acids. The V segment lost 3 bases and the J segment 2 bases; nucleotides outside the gene matches: 4. This CDR3 reads CASSSTGGAYNEQFF. The CDR3 nucleotides are TGCGCCAGCAGCTCCACAGGGGGTGCCTACAATGAGCAGTTCTTC. Complete variable domain (other parts from reference TRBV5-1 and TRBJ2-1): KAGVTQTPRYLIKTRGQQVTLSCSPISGHRSVSWYQQTPGQGLQFLFEYFSETQRNKGNFPGRFSGRQFSNSRSEMNVSTLELGDSALYLCASSSTGGAYNEQFFGPGTRLTVL.

The V call is TRBV6-5, the J call TRBJ1-6; 8 nucleotides line up with TRBD1. There are 15 residues in the CDR3. Trimming took 6 bases from V and 8 from J; bases not matched to a gene: 9. Germline CDR1 and CDR2: MNHEY and SVGAGI. The chain's CDR3 is CASSRSGQVDSPLHF. The CDR3 DNA reads TGTGCCAGCAGCCGATCGGGACAGGTCGATTCACCCCTCCACTTT.

The V and J genes are TRBV30 and TRBJ2-2; D gene uncertain. The germline V and J ends were trimmed by 4 bases and 7 bases, with 7 bases remaining between them. Germline loops: CDR1 GTSNPN, CDR2 SVGIG (reference sequence). CDR3 length: 11 residues. The CDR3 region is CAWTGHGELFF. In nucleotides, the CDR3 is TGTGCCTGGACAGGCCACGGGGAGCTGTTTTTT.